This TCR beta chain is drawn from a study of T cells in tuberculosis listed by TCRdb under 2018. Study-wide context: The study combined CD1B tetramers and high-throughput TCR immunosequencing to characterize T cells specific for the mycobacterial lipid antigen glucose monomycolate (GMM).

From the cysteine through the phenylalanine, the CDR3 covers 15 amino acids. Just CDR3 DNA is preserved here, 45 bases in frame from base 1. The germline V gene provides CDR1 SQVTM and CDR2 ANQGSEA. Germline trimming amounts to 7 bases on V and 5 bases on J, with 13 as the count of junction bases outside the gene matches. PBMC were thawed, rested overnight, stained with GMM-loaded CD1B tetramer, a Live/Dead dye and anti-CD3, and then sorted on a FACS Aria II. C32 glucose monomycolate purified from Rhodococcus equi was loaded onto CD1B tetramers. PBMC used for tetramer sorting had been depleted of CD14-expressing monocytes for a separate study before cryopreservation. From each donor, some 100,000 tetramer-negative cells were sorted and were analyzed alongside the tetramer-positive cells. Antigen-specific T cells were sorted from several healthy South African adults using GMM-loaded CD1B tetramers.

General findings and caveats noted by the study authors: T cells that bind the CD1B-GMM tetramer with low affinity may not have been captured by the stringent sort gate.

This clone has only a few counts. No base-level quality is on record; no much larger clone is a single base apart. Because TCR-alpha and TCR-beta chains were sequenced unpaired, no chain pairing information was available. TCR libraries were generated with the immunoSEQ multiplex PCR assay, using TCR-beta and/or TCR-alpha/delta assays for each sample. The amplified TCR libraries were sequenced using the Illumina high-throughput platform. The paper's data handling went like this. Clustering and dimensionality reduction relied on pairwise TCRdist distances among GMM-specific receptors from T cells that were either sorted ex vivo or expanded in vitro. Sequence motifs defined by gene usage and CDR3 content were tested for enrichment in tetramer-positive versus tetramer-negative populations. TCRdb mirrors the immuneACCESS table, restricted to in-frame sequences. Some clones are absent from its copies; in checked studies, under half trace to an unresolved V gene, and the reason for the others is unknown. V, J and clone size derive from that table, while D and trimming were established from the DNA sequence. In all, the sample holds roughly 92,000 clones, and around 90% of those were seen once. The ten largest clones represent 1.5% to 2% of the sample.

Material: CD1b-GMM tetramer-negative cells sorted from PBMCs. Explained via the paper, the cell subset or site label denotes: T cells not binding CD1B-GMM tetramer, sorted from same donor. The TCR comes from an adult woman with latent tuberculosis. The chain links TRBV29-1 with TRBJ1-1; the junction holds 10 bases that match TRBD1. The nucleotide sequence is TGCAGCGCCGGGACAGGGGTCTCCTCGCGGACTGAAGCTTTCTTT. This translates into CSAGTGVSSRTEAFF. Here the CDR3 is joined to the reference TRBV29-1 and TRBJ1-1 genes, and the full variable domain is: SAVISQKPSRDICQRGTSLTIQCQVDSQVTMMFWYRQQPGQSLTLIATANQGSEATYESGFVIDKFPISRPNLTFSTLTVSNMSPEDSSIYLCSAGTGVSSRTEAFFGQGTRLTVV.